A selection of T cell receptor beta chains follows, all from one sample in a study of vaccination effects on CD4 cells after COVID-19. The antigens these receptors bind are not known. Clones were sequenced by immunoSEQ multiplex PCR, and TCRdb holds only the in-frame ones, with some missing. Counted here are 24,000 or so clones, approximately 80% occurring once; the ten biggest clones make up approximately 21%. This sample comprised CD4+ T cells from PBMCs cultured with HCoV-NL63 spike peptides, obtained before COVID-19 vaccination. The receptors derive from a human donor who had a prior SARS-CoV-2 infection. Each CDR3 is given with its conserved first and last residue. Fields, in order: V gene, J gene, D gene, clone size, CDR3 protein, CDR3 DNA. D genes are given only for firm matches. Only some rows state a clone size, as once, few, many or a class for expanded clones.

v_gene: TRBV1
j_gene: TRBJ2-7
d_gene: -
abundance: -
CDR3aa: CTSSRLIEGWPKQYF
CDR3nt: TGCACCAGCAGCCGCCTTATCGAGGGCTGGCCCAAGCAGTACTTC

v_gene: TRBV5-1
j_gene: TRBJ2-1
d_gene: TRBD2
abundance: -
CDR3aa: CASKWGGGAFNEQFF
CDR3nt: TGCGCCAGCAAGTGGGGCGGGGGGGCGTTCAATGAGCAGTTCTTC

v_gene: TRBV4-1
j_gene: TRBJ1-2
d_gene: -
abundance: -
CDR3aa: CASSHDKQNYGYTF
CDR3nt: TGCGCCAGCAGCCACGACAAACAAAACTATGGCTACACCTTC

v_gene: TRBV19
j_gene: TRBJ1-4
d_gene: -
abundance: -
CDR3aa: CASSISGWGEKLFF
CDR3nt: TGTGCCAGTAGTATCTCAGGGTGGGGTGAAAAACTGTTTTTT

v_gene: TRBV12-3/TRBV12-4
j_gene: TRBJ2-7
d_gene: TRBD2
abundance: -
CDR3aa: CASGGESEQYF
CDR3nt: TGTGCCAGCGGGGGGGAGTCCGAGCAGTACTTC

v_gene: TRBV12-5
j_gene: TRBJ2-1
d_gene: TRBD1
abundance: -
CDR3aa: CASGSTFGGQLYNEQFF
CDR3nt: TGTGCTAGTGGTTCCACCTTTGGGGGACAGCTCTACAATGAGCAGTTCTTC

v_gene: TRBV6-5
j_gene: TRBJ2-2
d_gene: TRBD1
abundance: -
CDR3aa: CASRIQGDTGELFF
CDR3nt: TGTGCCAGCAGAATTCAGGGGGACACCGGGGAGCTGTTTTTT

v_gene: TRBV4-3
j_gene: TRBJ2-7
d_gene: TRBD2
abundance: -
CDR3aa: CASSQDRTRSYEQYF
CDR3nt: TGCGCCAGCAGCCAAGACCGGACTAGATCGTACGAGCAGTACTTC

v_gene: TRBV2
j_gene: TRBJ2-1
d_gene: TRBD2
abundance: -
CDR3aa: CASSEAPSGRRNEQFF
CDR3nt: TGTGCCAGCAGTGAAGCACCTAGCGGGAGGAGGAATGAGCAGTTCTTC

v_gene: TRBV21-1
j_gene: TRBJ1-3
d_gene: -
abundance: -
CDR3aa: CASSKRDRGCTGNTIYF
CDR3nt: TGTGCCAGCAGCAAAAGGGACAGGGGGTGCACTGGAAACACCATATATTTT

v_gene: TRBV2
j_gene: TRBJ2-3
d_gene: TRBD2
abundance: once
CDR3aa: CASSSTSGRWATQYF
CDR3nt: TGTGCCAGCAGTTCGACTAGCGGGAGGTGGGCTACGCAGTATTTT

v_gene: TRBV20-1
j_gene: TRBJ2-3
d_gene: TRBD2
abundance: -
CDR3aa: CSASDPNPGRGTQYF
CDR3nt: TGCAGTGCTAGTGACCCGAACCCGGGGAGGGGTACGCAGTATTTT

v_gene: TRBV7-6
j_gene: TRBJ2-3
d_gene: TRBD1
abundance: -
CDR3aa: CASSPSGGSSTDTQYF
CDR3nt: TGTGCCAGCAGCCCGTCAGGGGGTTCTAGCACAGATACGCAGTATTTT

v_gene: TRBV5-5
j_gene: TRBJ1-2
d_gene: -
abundance: once
CDR3aa: CASRGLLSNYGYTF
CDR3nt: TGTGCCAGCAGGGGACTGCTTTCTAACTATGGCTACACCTTC

v_gene: TRBV19
j_gene: TRBJ1-5
d_gene: -
abundance: -
CDR3aa: CASSIRNMLNQPQHF
CDR3nt: TGTGCCAGTAGTATACGGAACATGCTCAATCAGCCCCAGCATTTT

v_gene: TRBV7-8
j_gene: TRBJ2-3
d_gene: TRBD1
abundance: -
CDR3aa: CASSRRDRGLSTDTQYF
CDR3nt: TGTGCCAGCAGCCGGCGGGACAGGGGGTTATCCACAGATACGCAGTATTTT

v_gene: TRBV5-3
j_gene: TRBJ1-1
d_gene: TRBD1
abundance: -
CDR3aa: CARSFDRGGKAFF
CDR3nt: TGTGCCAGAAGTTTCGACAGGGGAGGAAAAGCTTTCTTT

v_gene: TRBV7-9
j_gene: TRBJ1-4
d_gene: TRBD1
abundance: -
CDR3aa: CASSPGTGVEKLFF
CDR3nt: TGTGCCAGCAGCCCCGGGACAGGGGTTGAAAAACTGTTTTTT

v_gene: TRBV6-5
j_gene: TRBJ1-5
d_gene: -
abundance: -
CDR3aa: CASSQQGQVNQPQHF
CDR3nt: TGTGCCAGCAGCCAGCAAGGGCAGGTCAATCAGCCCCAGCATTTT

v_gene: TRBV5-4
j_gene: TRBJ2-3
d_gene: TRBD2
abundance: -
CDR3aa: CASSLGGGTSTDTQYF
CDR3nt: TGTGCCAGCAGCTTAGGCGGGGGGACTAGCACAGATACGCAGTATTTT

v_gene: TRBV6-5
j_gene: TRBJ1-1
d_gene: -
abundance: -
CDR3aa: CASSYFLNTEAFF
CDR3nt: TGTGCCAGCAGTTACTTCCTGAACACTGAAGCTTTCTTT

v_gene: TRBV5-4
j_gene: TRBJ2-5
d_gene: TRBD2
abundance: few
CDR3aa: CASSPGTSRLQETQYF
CDR3nt: TGTGCCAGCAGCCCCGGGACTAGCAGACTCCAAGAGACCCAGTACTTC

v_gene: TRBV7-2
j_gene: TRBJ1-2
d_gene: TRBD1
abundance: few
CDR3aa: CAAAVDRGAYGYTF
CDR3nt: TGTGCCGCCGCGGTCGACAGGGGCGCTTATGGCTACACCTTC

v_gene: TRBV7-6
j_gene: TRBJ2-7
d_gene: -
abundance: -
CDR3aa: CASSLGGWDEQYF
CDR3nt: TGTGCCAGCAGCTTAGGGGGGTGGGACGAGCAGTACTTC

v_gene: TRBV5-4
j_gene: TRBJ2-2
d_gene: TRBD2
abundance: -
CDR3aa: CASSLGAASGTNTGELFF
CDR3nt: TGTGCCAGCAGCTTGGGGGCCGCTAGCGGAACAAACACCGGGGAGCTGTTTTTT

v_gene: TRBV4-1
j_gene: TRBJ1-6
d_gene: TRBD1
abundance: -
CDR3aa: CASSQASGTDNSPLHF
CDR3nt: TGCGCCAGCAGCCAAGCCTCCGGGACAGATAATTCACCCCTCCACTTT

v_gene: TRBV7-9
j_gene: TRBJ1-2
d_gene: -
abundance: once
CDR3aa: CASSLDGGYYGYTF
CDR3nt: TGTGCCAGCAGCTTAGACGGGGGCTACTATGGCTACACCTTC

v_gene: TRBV7-3
j_gene: TRBJ1-1
d_gene: -
abundance: once
CDR3aa: CASSSTRGPEEAFF
CDR3nt: TGTGCCAGCAGCTCAACCCGGGGCCCAGAAGAAGCTTTCTTT

v_gene: TRBV5-4
j_gene: TRBJ2-3
d_gene: -
abundance: few
CDR3aa: CASSSGITDTQYF
CDR3nt: TGTGCCAGCAGCTCAGGAATCACAGATACGCAGTATTTT

v_gene: TRBV7-3
j_gene: TRBJ2-2
d_gene: TRBD1
abundance: -
CDR3aa: CASSYTGGAGELFF
CDR3nt: TGTGCCAGCAGTTATACAGGGGGAGCCGGGGAGCTGTTTTTT

v_gene: TRBV12-5
j_gene: TRBJ1-2
d_gene: TRBD1
abundance: -
CDR3aa: CASGLGQGRLGGYTF
CDR3nt: TGTGCTAGTGGTTTGGGACAGGGTAGATTAGGTGGCTACACCTTC

v_gene: TRBV7-9
j_gene: TRBJ1-5
d_gene: TRBD1
abundance: -
CDR3aa: CASSDDGTGGGNQPQHF
CDR3nt: TGTGCCAGCAGCGATGACGGGACAGGGGGTGGGAATCAGCCCCAGCATTTT

v_gene: TRBV7-2
j_gene: TRBJ1-1
d_gene: -
abundance: once
CDR3aa: CASSLAQGTEAFF
CDR3nt: TGTGCCAGCAGCTTAGCGCAGGGCACTGAAGCTTTCTTT

v_gene: TRBV7-3
j_gene: TRBJ1-1
d_gene: -
abundance: -
CDR3aa: CASSLSRGNTEAFF
CDR3nt: TGTGCCAGCAGCTTATCGCGGGGTAACACTGAAGCTTTCTTT

v_gene: TRBV3-1/TRBV3-2
j_gene: TRBJ1-5
d_gene: -
abundance: -
CDR3aa: CASSQYGYQPQHF
CDR3nt: TGTGCCAGCAGCCAGTATGGGTATCAGCCCCAGCATTTT

v_gene: TRBV6-1
j_gene: TRBJ2-7
d_gene: -
abundance: -
CDR3aa: CASSEALLVYEQYF
CDR3nt: TGTGCCAGCAGTGAAGCGCTTCTGGTCTACGAGCAGTACTTC

v_gene: TRBV6-5
j_gene: TRBJ2-7
d_gene: -
abundance: -
CDR3aa: CASTPSGYYEQYF
CDR3nt: TGTGCCAGCACTCCCTCAGGGTACTACGAGCAGTACTTC

v_gene: TRBV2
j_gene: TRBJ1-1
d_gene: -
abundance: -
CDR3aa: CASSVIQGPYTEAFF
CDR3nt: TGTGCCAGCAGTGTGATCCAGGGACCCTACACTGAAGCTTTCTTT

v_gene: TRBV7-2
j_gene: TRBJ1-2
d_gene: -
abundance: -
CDR3aa: CASSSVGPANYGYTF
CDR3nt: TGTGCCAGCAGCTCAGTTGGACCCGCTAACTATGGCTACACCTTC

v_gene: TRBV5-8
j_gene: TRBJ2-5
d_gene: -
abundance: -
CDR3aa: CASSGPLQTQYF
CDR3nt: TGTGCCAGCAGTGGACCCTTACAGACCCAGTACTTC

v_gene: TRBV6-2/TRBV6-3
j_gene: TRBJ1-2
d_gene: -
abundance: -
CDR3aa: CASSYRPTGSNYGYTF
CDR3nt: TGTGCCAGCAGTTACAGACCTACAGGGTCTAACTATGGCTACACCTTC

v_gene: TRBV12-3/TRBV12-4
j_gene: TRBJ1-1
d_gene: -
abundance: -
CDR3aa: CASSLGQAEAFF
CDR3nt: TGTGCCAGCAGCCTGGGACAAGCTGAAGCTTTCTTT

v_gene: TRBV10-3
j_gene: TRBJ1-3
d_gene: -
abundance: -
CDR3aa: CASQGLGLGNTIYF
CDR3nt: TGTGCCTCCCAGGGTTTGGGGTTGGGAAACACCATATATTTT

v_gene: TRBV5-1
j_gene: TRBJ2-2
d_gene: -
abundance: -
CDR3aa: CASSPQGSVGGELFF
CDR3nt: TGCGCCAGCAGCCCACAGGGTTCGGTAGGCGGGGAGCTGTTTTTT

v_gene: TRBV20-1
j_gene: TRBJ1-2
d_gene: -
abundance: few
CDR3aa: CSAETAYGYTF
CDR3nt: TGCAGTGCTGAGACGGCTTATGGCTACACCTTC

v_gene: TRBV19
j_gene: TRBJ2-3
d_gene: -
abundance: -
CDR3aa: CASRHPGLRTDTQYF
CDR3nt: TGTGCCAGTAGACACCCGGGCCTACGCACAGATACGCAGTATTTT

v_gene: TRBV12-3/TRBV12-4
j_gene: TRBJ1-4
d_gene: -
abundance: once
CDR3aa: CASSFAGAEKLFF
CDR3nt: TGTGCCAGCAGTTTTGCCGGGGCCGAAAAACTGTTTTTT

v_gene: TRBV19
j_gene: TRBJ1-1
d_gene: -
abundance: -
CDR3aa: CASRVGAENTEAFF
CDR3nt: TGTGCCAGTAGAGTGGGCGCAGAGAACACTGAAGCTTTCTTT

v_gene: TRBV18
j_gene: TRBJ1-5
d_gene: TRBD1
abundance: -
CDR3aa: CASSPDRAGQPQHF
CDR3nt: TGTGCCAGCTCACCAGACAGGGCGGGACAGCCCCAGCATTTT

v_gene: TRBV6-5
j_gene: TRBJ1-2
d_gene: TRBD1
abundance: -
CDR3aa: CASSYAGQGRDYGYTF
CDR3nt: TGTGCCAGCAGTTACGCGGGACAGGGGAGGGACTATGGCTACACCTTC

v_gene: TRBV3-1/TRBV3-2
j_gene: TRBJ1-2
d_gene: -
abundance: once
CDR3aa: CASSQGQNYGYTF
CDR3nt: TGTGCCAGCAGCCAAGGACAGAACTATGGCTACACCTTC

v_gene: TRBV5-4
j_gene: TRBJ2-7
d_gene: TRBD1
abundance: -
CDR3aa: CASSQDRGGEQYF
CDR3nt: TGTGCCAGCAGTCAGGACAGGGGTGGCGAGCAGTACTTC

v_gene: TRBV5-1
j_gene: TRBJ1-3
d_gene: -
abundance: -
CDR3aa: CASSLDWAGNTIYF
CDR3nt: TGCGCCAGCAGCTTGGATTGGGCTGGAAACACCATATATTTT

v_gene: TRBV5-1
j_gene: TRBJ2-1
d_gene: -
abundance: -
CDR3aa: CASSLERAGNNEQFF
CDR3nt: TGCGCCAGCAGCTTGGAGCGGGCAGGGAACAATGAGCAGTTCTTC

v_gene: TRBV3-1/TRBV3-2
j_gene: TRBJ2-1
d_gene: -
abundance: -
CDR3aa: CASSQGVGGFYEQFF
CDR3nt: TGTGCCAGCAGCCAGGGGGTCGGCGGGTTTTATGAGCAGTTCTTC

v_gene: TRBV11-2
j_gene: TRBJ2-5
d_gene: -
abundance: -
CDR3aa: CASSLLGGETQYF
CDR3nt: TGTGCCAGCAGCTTATTGGGGGGAGAGACCCAGTACTTC

v_gene: TRBV5-8
j_gene: TRBJ2-1
d_gene: -
abundance: few
CDR3aa: CASSLGRAQQFF
CDR3nt: TGTGCCAGCAGCTTGGGAAGGGCCCAGCAGTTCTTC